The 22 T cell receptor beta chains listed next were all sequenced from one sample in a study of T-cell memory formation after mild COVID-19. TCRdb re-called the 5' RACE reads with MiXCR, one entry per CDR3 protein. Found here are hundreds of thousands of distinct CDR3 sequences, roughly an eighth of them singletons; the top ten hold over 20%. Sequencing was carried out using PBMCs or a T cell subset sorted from them (not recorded which). The receptors were sampled from a man aged 18 to 35 who had mild COVID-19 (a few samples of this study predate the infection). Cell type and time point are not known.

This clonotype was seen only a few times. The chain couples TRBV6-5 to TRBJ2-4; D perhaps matches TRBD2 (6 bases). In germline, CDR1 is MNHEY, CDR2 SVGAGI. The CDR3 contains 15 residues. Between the trimmed V and J ends, which lost 6 bases and 0 bases, there was a span of 12 bases. CDR3 in DNA: TGTGCCAGCAGCCGGGACTTCCTAGCCAAAAACATTCAGTACTTC. Its protein product is CASSRDFLAKNIQYF.

V usage is TRBV7-6 and J usage is TRBJ1-2, with D uncertain. V was pared by 2 bases and J by 7 bases, with 8 bases between. The germline V gene has CDR1 SGHVS and CDR2 FNYEAQ. CDR3 length: 12 residues. DNA for the CDR3: TGTGCCAGCAGCTTACAACAGAGTGGCTACACCTTC. This encodes CASSLQQSGYTF.

This clonotype occurred a few times. The rearrangement links TRBV27 to TRBJ1-6, with 8 bases fitting TRBD1. Germline values: CDR1 MNHEY, CDR2 SMNVEV (reference sequence). The V and J ends lost 5 bases and 8 bases, in that order; junction bases with no gene match: 2. This CDR3 has 13 residues. The CDR3 DNA is TGTGCCAGCAGTGGACAGGGTCATTCACCCCTCCACTTT. Translating gives CASSGQGHSPLHF.

The chain uses TRBV30 and TRBJ2-1, with D perhaps TRBD2 (5 bases). The CDR3 spans 15 residues. Trimming pared 1 base from V and 4 bases from J, leaving 14 bases between. Germline assignment: CDR1 GTSNPN and CDR2 SVGIG (reference sequence). The CDR3 nucleotides read TGTGCCTGGAGTGGAGACTATTACAGTTACAATGAGCAGTTCTTC. Translated: CAWSGDYYSYNEQFF.

This clonotype was seen at least ten times. V and J are TRBV10-2 and TRBJ2-3; 13 bases match TRBD2. Germline assignment: CDR1 WSHSY and CDR2 SAAADI. V lost 6 bases, J lost 6 bases, and 3 bases stayed unmatched. The CDR3 consists of 14 residues. The CDR3 bases are TGCGCCAGCAGACTAGCGGGGGGGGCGGATACGCAGTATTTT. Amino acids: CASRLAGGADTQYF.

The CDR3 sequence is CASSLRGSGTEAFF. DNA of the CDR3: TGTGCCAGCAGCCTCCGGGGTTCTGGGACTGAAGCTTTCTTT. The chain has TRBV3-1 and TRBJ1-1; D is unclear. Germline V gives CDR1 LGHDT, CDR2 YNNKEL (reference sequence). The CDR3 consists of 14 residues. Trimming took 4 bases from V and 5 from J, leaving 14 bases between them.

This clonotype was counted between two and nine times. The genes are TRBV7-2 and TRBJ2-5; D remains unclear. Per germline, CDR1 SGHTA and CDR2 FQGNSA. Trimming removed 3 bases at V and 4 bases at J, with 12 bases between. The CDR3 extends over 14 amino acids. The CDR3 DNA is TGTGCCAGCAGCTTGTCCCGGGTGGGAGAGACCCAGTACTTC. This encodes CASSLSRVGETQYF.

This clonotype was counted a few times. The CDR3 DNA reads as TGTGCCAGTGGGGGGGCTTCGGTTGAGACCCAGTACTTC. This sequence encodes CASGGASVETQYF. The chain employs TRBV25-1 and TRBJ2-5; D is possibly TRBD2 (7 bases). The V gene's germline CDR1 is MGHDK and CDR2 SYGVNS. V lost 9 bases to trimming and J lost 5 bases, with 16 bases between them. The CDR3 runs to 13 residues.

The chain recombines TRBV7-2 with TRBJ2-1, with 11 bases fitting TRBD2. V gave up 5 bases and J gave up 9 bases; unmatched junction bases: 6. The CDR3 runs to 14 residues. CDR1 SGHTA and CDR2 FQGNSA come from the germline V gene. CDR3 residues: CASSPLAGGTEQFF. CDR3 nucleotides: TGTGCCAGCAGCCCTTTAGCGGGGGGGACTGAGCAGTTCTTC.

This clonotype was recorded many times. The chain links TRBV10-3 to TRBJ1-6; possible D gene TRBD1, 5 bases. With 3 bases removed from V and 7 bases from J, the gap between germline ends came to 10 bases. In germline, CDR1 is ENHRY, CDR2 SYGVKD. The CDR3 loop spans 14 amino acids. CDR3 amino acids: CAISDRAGNSPLHF. The CDR3 DNA sequence: TGTGCCATCAGTGACAGGGCAGGCAATTCACCCCTCCACTTT.

This clonotype was detected a few times. V usage is TRBV12-5 and J usage is TRBJ2-4, with D maybe TRBD1 (6 bases). This CDR3 spans 16 amino acids. CDR1 is LGHNT, CDR2 FRNRAP, per germline. V was trimmed by 6 bases and J by 1 base, leaving 16 bases between them. In nucleotides, the CDR3 is TGTGCTAGTGGCACAGCCCCGAGGGGGGCCAAAAACATTCAGTACTTC. It specifies CASGTAPRGAKNIQYF.

The gene calls are TRBV7-2 and TRBJ1-2; no clear D gene. The V gene's germline CDR1 is SGHTA and CDR2 FQGNSA. The CDR3 consists of 13 residues. Trimming removed 3 bases from V and 4 bases from J, with 9 bases in between. CDR3 nucleotide sequence: TGTGCCAGCAGCTTCGCTCAACTCTATGGCTACACCTTC. Translating gives CASSFAQLYGYTF.

This clonotype was picked up many times. The chain links TRBV5-1 to TRBJ2-5; D may correspond to TRBD1 or TRBD2 (5 bases each). This CDR3 has 15 residues. Between the trimmed V and J ends, which lost 4 bases and 5 bases, there was a span of 18 bases. Looked up from germline, CDR1 is SGHRS and CDR2 is YFSETQ. The CDR3 sequence is CASSVWDGQEETQYF. The CDR3 region has the DNA TGCGCCAGCAGCGTCTGGGACGGCCAGGAGGAGACCCAGTACTTC.

This clonotype was detected many times. J is TRBJ2-2 and V is TRBV7-2; D is possibly TRBD1 or TRBD2 (6 bases each). Germline assignment: CDR1 SGHTA and CDR2 FQGNSA. The V gene lost 7 bases and the J gene lost 7 bases, with 22 bases spanning the gap. The CDR3 has 16 residues. CDR3 protein: CASTNSRGGMGGELFF. The CDR3 DNA is TGTGCCAGCACCAACTCCAGGGGAGGTATGGGCGGGGAGCTGTTTTTT.

Many counts were recorded for this clonotype. The rearrangement joins TRBV7-2 to TRBJ2-7; the match to TRBD1 covers 10 bases. The junction had 3 bases not matched to a gene; V was cut back by 4 bases and J by 3 bases. Germline V lookup: CDR1 SGHTA, CDR2 FQGNSA. The CDR3 sequence is 14 residues long. The CDR3 DNA reads as TGTGCCAGCAGCTCCCGGGACAGGGGCTACGAGCAGTACTTC. Its translation is CASSSRDRGYEQYF.

The V gene is TRBV10-3, the J gene TRBJ1-1; no reliable D call. CDR1 is ENHRY and CDR2 is SYGVKD in the germline V gene. Trimming took off 6 bases at V and 10 bases at J, with 18 bases between the two ends. The CDR3 covers 13 residues. DNA of the CDR3: TGTGCCATCAGCGAGGGTTCTCTGTCCCCAGCTTTCTTT. Residues: CAISEGSLSPAFF.

This clonotype was observed a few times. This chain uses TRBV6-2 or TRBV6-3 with TRBJ2-1; a possible D gene is TRBD1 (6 bases). This CDR3 comprises 14 residues. In germline, CDR1 is MNHEY, CDR2 SVGEGT. The ends were cut back, 3 bases at V and 2 bases at J, with 8 bases in the middle. The CDR3 DNA follows: TGTGCCAGCAGTTATACAGGGCCCTACAATGAGCAGTTCTTC. Protein: CASSYTGPYNEQFF.

This sequence joins TRBV24-1 and TRBJ2-1; 7 bases line up with TRBD1. The CDR3 extends over 16 amino acids. Germline V gene lookup returns CDR1 KGHDR and CDR2 SFDVKD. Trimming cost V 4 bases and J 0 bases; bases outside gene matches: 5. DNA of the CDR3: TGTGCCACCAGTGACCAACAGGGGAGCTCCTACAATGAGCAGTTCTTC. Its translation: CATSDQQGSSYNEQFF.

The CDR3, as DNA: TGTGCCAGCAGCAGAGGGGGTAGTGAGACCCAGTACTTC. The encoded protein is CASSRGGSETQYF. The rearrangement joins TRBV7-2 to TRBJ2-5; maybe TRBD1 (6 bases). The CDR3 runs to 13 residues. V was trimmed by 5 bases and J by 5 bases, leaving 12 bases between them. CDR1 and CDR2 from the germline V gene are SGHTA and FQGNSA.

The chain joins TRBV20-1 to TRBJ1-4; TRBD1 matches 8 bases. J gave up 0 bases and V 5 bases, and 11 bases lay outside the gene matches. There are 17 residues in the CDR3. CDR1 is DFQATT, CDR2 SNEGSKA, per germline (reference sequence). The CDR3: CSAPGTGGGTTNEKLFF. CDR3 DNA sequence: TGCAGTGCTCCCGGGACAGGTGGAGGTACAACTAATGAAAAACTGTTTTTT.

In its sample, this clonotype was seen many times. The V call is TRBV20-1, the J call TRBJ2-3, with a possible D match to TRBD2 (7 bases). The CDR3 runs 14 residues. Germline assignment: CDR1 DFQATT and CDR2 SNEGSKA (reference sequence). Trimming cost V 4 bases and J 2 bases, with 13 bases left between them. As DNA, the CDR3 is TGCAGTGCTACGAGGGGGGGTTTCACAGATACGCAGTATTTT. Amino acids: CSATRGGFTDTQYF.

This clonotype showed up many times. The rearrangement links TRBV10-3 to TRBJ2-2; D tentatively reads TRBD1 or TRBD2 (6 bases each). The CDR3 is 14 amino acids. Germline V gene lookup returns CDR1 ENHRY and CDR2 SYGVKD. V was pared by 11 bases and J by 0 bases, with 13 bases between. The CDR3 DNA reads TGTGCCTCCTCGGAGGGGGCGAACACCGGGGAGCTGTTTTTT. Translating it yields CASSEGANTGELFF.